Listed here are 22 T cell receptor beta chains from one sample, sequenced in a study of shared clonotypes between healthy human individuals. The data were produced by immunoSEQ multiplex PCR, yet TCRdb's version contains in-frame clones alone and is incomplete. The sample has some 95,000 clones; roughly two thirds are singletons. The sample taken for sequencing was memory CD8+ T cells sorted from blood. As for subset: CD45RO+ cells pooled with CCR7-negative TemRA cells. The source is a man aged 25-45 years in good health.

The chain recombines TRBV25-1 with TRBJ2-1, with D possibly matching TRBD2 (6 bases). V was clipped by 2 bases and J by 4 bases, with 9 bases between them. The CDR3 has 14 amino acids. Germline lookup yields CDR1 MGHDK and CDR2 SYGVNS. The CDR3 region has the DNA TGTGCCAGCAGTGAAACGGGACTGTACAATGAGCAGTTCTTC. It yields the protein CASSETGLYNEQFF.

The chain employs TRBV29-1 and TRBJ2-7; maybe TRBD2 (5 bases). This CDR3 is built from 14 residues. Germline CDR1 and CDR2: SQVTM and ANQGSEA. V shed 7 bases and J shed 1 base, with 17 bases lying between them. CDR3 sequence (DNA): TGCAGCGGGCGGGCCTTCCCGGGTTCCTACGAGCAGTACTTC. Amino acid sequence: CSGRAFPGSYEQYF.

This clone appeared a few times. The CDR3 loop reads CASDDSGRAVYNEQFF. The CDR3 nucleotides read TGTGCCAGCGATGATAGCGGGAGGGCCGTCTACAATGAGCAGTTCTTC. The V gene is TRBV19, the J gene TRBJ2-1; TRBD2 aligns across 11 bases. V gave up 9 bases and J gave up 3 bases; unmatched junction bases: 10. The CDR3 runs 16 residues. Germline-derived CDR1 and CDR2 are LNHDA and SQIVND (reference sequence).

V and J are TRBV9 and TRBJ1-4, with a possible D match to TRBD1 (6 bases). The CDR3 is 13 residues long. Trimming removed 2 bases from V and 7 bases from J, with 9 bases in between. Germline V gene sequence: CDR1 SGDLS, CDR2 YYNGEE. CDR3 coding DNA: TGTGCCAGCAGCGTCATAGGGGGTGAAAAACTGTTTTTT. This encodes CASSVIGGEKLFF. Full variable domain (remainder filled in from reference TRBV9 and TRBJ1-4): DSGVTQTPKHLITATGQRVTLRCSPRSGDLSVYWYQQSLDQGLQFLIQYYNGEERAKGNILERFSAQQFPDLHSELNLSSLELGDSALYFCASSVIGGEKLFFGSGTQLSVL.

Note on this clone: This likely traces to a read error, being one base from a far larger clone. This chain links TRBV4-3 with TRBJ2-6, with 7 bases aligning to TRBD2. V shed 0 bases, J shed 4 bases, and the junction held 3 bases outside the gene matches. Germline V gene lookup returns CDR1 LGHNA and CDR2 YSLEER. There are 16 residues in the CDR3. CDR3 amino acids: CASSQDGGGGANVLTF. CDR3 in DNA: TGCGCCAGCAGCCAAGATGGGGGGGGAGGGGCCAACGTCCTGACTTTC.

This clone is deemed medium-sized. The chain is built from TRBV5-4 and TRBJ2-3; 10 nucleotides match TRBD1. Looked up from germline, CDR1 is SGHNT and CDR2 is YYREEE (reference sequence). This CDR3 has 16 residues. Unmatched junction bases numbered 5, after V lost 2 bases and J lost 2 bases. The CDR3 coding sequence is TGTGCCAGCAGCTTCGGACAGGGGGTAGACACAGATACGCAGTATTTT. This translates into CASSFGQGVDTDTQYF.

Note on this clone: Other DNA sequences in this specimen translate into the identical CDR3. The V gene is TRBV10-2, the J gene TRBJ2-3, with D hard to call. This CDR3 has 13 amino acids. The V end lost 2 bases, the J end lost 0 bases, and 3 bases lay between the germline ends. Germline loops: CDR1 WSHSY, CDR2 SAAADI. CDR3 DNA: TGCGCCAGCAGTGAGGACAGCACAGATACGCAGTATTTT. It encodes CASSEDSTDTQYF.

This clone was counted between two and nine times. The chain employs TRBV28 and TRBJ1-5; 8 bases map to TRBD1. The CDR3 contains 13 residues. Germline-derived CDR1 and CDR2 are MDHEN and SYDVKM. Germline trimming cut 5 bases from V and 7 bases from J; bases unmatched to any gene: 4. CDR3 sequence: CASSQGAWQPQHF. In DNA, the CDR3 is TGTGCCAGCAGTCAGGGGGCATGGCAGCCCCAGCATTTT.

This clone was seen a single time. The gene calls are TRBV9 and TRBJ2-1; D call uncertain. The V gene's germline CDR1 is SGDLS and CDR2 YYNGEE. V lost 6 bases and J lost 4, with 17 bases in between. The length of the CDR3 is 15 residues. The CDR3 reads CASTPSSGRYNEQFF. The CDR3 DNA reads TGTGCCAGCACCCCAAGCTCTGGCAGATACAATGAGCAGTTCTTC.

The rearrangement joins TRBV6-5 to TRBJ2-7; D gene uncertain. Trimming stripped 8 bases from V and 9 bases from J, with 20 bases between. The CDR3 covers 13 residues. Germline V gives CDR1 MNHEY, CDR2 SVGAGI. DNA for the CDR3: TGTGCCAGCTCAGGACCGACCTACGAAGGGCAGTACTTC. The encoded protein is CASSGPTYEGQYF.

V and J are TRBV28 and TRBJ2-7; 14 bases are shared with TRBD2. The germline V gene has CDR1 MDHEN and CDR2 SYDVKM. J gave up 5 bases and V 6 bases, and 6 bases lay outside the gene matches. The CDR3 is made up of 15 amino acids. CDR3 bases: TGTGCCAGCAGGAAGACTAGCGGGAGGGTCCACGAGCAGTACTTC. This gives the protein CASRKTSGRVHEQYF.

This clone was seen a handful of times. The chain employs TRBV6-5 and TRBJ1-1; possible D gene TRBD1, 6 bases. Trimming cost V 4 bases and J 3 bases, with 9 bases left between them. The CDR3 consists of 13 residues. CDR1 MNHEY and CDR2 SVGAGI come from the germline V gene. This chain's CDR3 is CASSWRGDTEAFF. DNA of the CDR3: TGTGCCAGCAGTTGGAGGGGGGACACTGAAGCTTTCTTT.

This clone came up many times. The gene calls are TRBV5-4 and TRBJ2-7, with 10 bases lining up with TRBD2. The CDR3 spans 15 residues. Germline trimming cut 2 bases from V and 5 bases from J; bases unmatched to any gene: 7. Germline V gene lookup returns CDR1 SGHNT and CDR2 YYREEE (reference sequence). The CDR3 loop reads CASSFGRTSGDEQYF. For the CDR3, the DNA is TGTGCCAGCAGCTTTGGGCGGACTAGCGGAGACGAGCAGTACTTC.

This clone was detected a few times. V usage is TRBV7-9 and J usage is TRBJ2-7, with D hard to call. Germline V CDR1 and CDR2: SEHNR, FQNEAQ (reference sequence). CDR3 length: 13 amino acids. Trimming pared 5 bases from V and 2 bases from J, leaving 10 bases between. The CDR3 reads CASSASITYEQYF. The CDR3 nucleotides read TGTGCCAGCAGCGCCTCGATTACCTACGAGCAGTACTTC.

This chain joins TRBV19 and TRBJ1-5; TRBD1 is a possible D gene (6 bases). The CDR3 contains 17 residues. The germline gives CDR1 LNHDA, CDR2 SQIVND (reference sequence). V gave up 7 bases and J gave up 4 bases, with 23 bases separating them. The CDR3 loop reads CASTHEEGGLLNQPQHF. CDR3 nucleotides: TGTGCCAGTACCCATGAGGAGGGGGGCTTGCTGAATCAGCCCCAGCATTTT. The full variable domain, its missing parts supplied by reference TRBV19 and TRBJ1-5, is DGGITQSPKYLFRKEGQNVTLSCEQNLNHDAMYWYRQDPGQGLRLIYYSQIVNDFQKGDIAEGYSVSREKKESFPLTVTSAQKNPTAFYLCASTHEEGGLLNQPQHFGDGTRLSIL.

This chain links TRBV28 with TRBJ1-4; D uncertain. The germline V and J ends were trimmed by 5 bases and 0 bases, with 16 bases remaining between them. CDR1 is MDHEN and CDR2 is SYDVKM in the germline V gene. CDR3 length: 17 amino acids. Written as DNA, the CDR3 is TGTGCCAGCAGTGGCGTCATGAGGACCTCAACTAATGAAAAACTGTTTTTT. Amino acid sequence: CASSGVMRTSTNEKLFF.

This clone was counted only a few times. V is TRBV29-1 and J is TRBJ2-5; no firm D call. Germline CDR1 SQVTM, CDR2 ANQGSEA. V lost 2 bases and J lost 3, with 10 bases in between. The CDR3 extends over 13 amino acids. The CDR3: CSVELQNEETQYF. The CDR3 DNA sequence: TGCAGCGTTGAATTACAGAATGAAGAGACCCAGTACTTC.

V usage is TRBV2 and J usage is TRBJ1-5; D possibly corresponds to TRBD1 (5 bases). Trimming removed 1 base at V and 5 bases at J, with 12 bases between. Per germline, CDR1 SNHLY and CDR2 FYNNEI. The CDR3 is 15 residues long. This chain's CDR3 is CASSEEGRGHQPQHF. CDR3 DNA sequence: TGTGCCAGCAGTGAAGAGGGAAGGGGCCATCAGCCCCAGCATTTT. The variable domain in full, completed from reference TRBV2 and TRBJ1-5, reads EPEVTQTPSHQVTQMGQEVILRCVPISNHLYFYWYRQILGQKVEFLVSFYNNEISEKSEIFDDQFSVERPDGSNFTLKIRSTKLEDSAMYFCASSEEGRGHQPQHFGDGTRLSIL.

This chain joins TRBV6-5 and TRBJ1-4; TRBD1 matches at 7 bases. This CDR3 has 15 amino acids. CDR1 and CDR2 (germline): MNHEY, SVGAGI. Trimming took 8 bases from V and 2 from J; bases not matched to a gene: 8. Here the CDR3 DNA reads TGTGCCAGCCTGCAGGGACAGACGACTAATGAAAAACTGTTTTTT. This encodes CASLQGQTTNEKLFF.

This clone has a single count. The genes are TRBV19 and TRBJ2-7; 11 nucleotides match TRBD1. J gave up 6 bases and V 4 bases, and 11 bases lay outside the gene matches. Per germline, CDR1 LNHDA and CDR2 SQIVND (reference sequence). This CDR3 spans 16 amino acids. CDR3 loop: CASSTWDRGTGSEQYF. The DNA for the CDR3 is TGTGCCAGTAGTACCTGGGACAGGGGGACAGGTTCCGAGCAGTACTTC.

This clone has only a few counts. The CDR3 sequence is CATSRLAGGPSEADTQYF. The CDR3 DNA is TGTGCCACCAGCAGGCTAGCGGGAGGGCCTTCCGAGGCAGATACGCAGTATTTT. V is TRBV15 and J is TRBJ2-3; the match to TRBD2 covers 12 bases. V lost 3 bases and J lost 4; bases outside the gene matches: 11. The CDR3 runs 18 residues. CDR1 is LNHNV, CDR2 YYDKDF, per germline (reference sequence). Based on the CDR3 plus reference TRBV15 and TRBJ2-3, the full variable domain is DAMVIQNPRYQVTQFGKPVTLSCSQTLNHNVMYWYQQKSSQAPKLLFHYYDKDFNNEADTPDNFQSRRPNTSFCFLDIRSPGLGDTAMYLCATSRLAGGPSEADTQYFGPGTRLTVL.

The V call is TRBV4-3, the J call TRBJ2-7, with D hard to call. The V gene lost 3 bases and the J gene lost 2 bases, with 11 bases spanning the gap. The CDR3 contains 14 residues. CDR1 and CDR2 (germline): LGHNA, YSLEER. The CDR3 loop reads CASSQGMYTYEQYF. The CDR3 DNA follows: TGCGCCAGCAGCCAGGGTATGTACACCTACGAGCAGTACTTC.